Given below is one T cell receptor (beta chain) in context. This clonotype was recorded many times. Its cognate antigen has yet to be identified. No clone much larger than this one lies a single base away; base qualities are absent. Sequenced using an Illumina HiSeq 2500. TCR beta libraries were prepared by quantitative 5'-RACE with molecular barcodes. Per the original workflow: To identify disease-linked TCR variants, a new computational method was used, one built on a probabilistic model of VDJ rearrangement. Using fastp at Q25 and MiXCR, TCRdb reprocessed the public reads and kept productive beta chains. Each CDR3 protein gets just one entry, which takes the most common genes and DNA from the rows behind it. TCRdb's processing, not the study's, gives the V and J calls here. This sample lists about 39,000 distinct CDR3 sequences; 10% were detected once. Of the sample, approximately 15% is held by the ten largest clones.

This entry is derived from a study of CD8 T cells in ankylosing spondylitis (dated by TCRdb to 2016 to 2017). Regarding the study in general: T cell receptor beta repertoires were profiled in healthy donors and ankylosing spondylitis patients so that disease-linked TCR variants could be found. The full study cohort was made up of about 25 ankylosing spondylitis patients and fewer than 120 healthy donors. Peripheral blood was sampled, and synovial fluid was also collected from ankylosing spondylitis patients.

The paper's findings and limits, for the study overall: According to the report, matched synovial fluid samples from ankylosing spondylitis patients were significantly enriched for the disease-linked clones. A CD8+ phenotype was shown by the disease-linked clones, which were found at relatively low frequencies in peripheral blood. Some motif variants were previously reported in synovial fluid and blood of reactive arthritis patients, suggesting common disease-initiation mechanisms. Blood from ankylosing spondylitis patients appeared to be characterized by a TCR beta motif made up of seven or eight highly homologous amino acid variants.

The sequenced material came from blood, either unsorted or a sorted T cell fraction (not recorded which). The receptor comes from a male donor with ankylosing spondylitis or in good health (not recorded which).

The CDR3 has the sequence CASGQGATNSPLHF. The sequenced DNA is TGTGCCAGCGGACAGGGAGCGACTAATTCACCCCTCCACTTT. The V gene is TRBV2 and the J gene is TRBJ1-6, with 8 bases matching TRBD1. The CDR3 measures 14 amino acids from cysteine to phenylalanine. This entry keeps only the CDR3 DNA: 42 bases, framed from base 1. The CDR1 and CDR2 encoded by the germline V gene are SNHLY and FYNNEI. V trim: 8 bases; J trim: 6 bases; unmatched bases: 6.